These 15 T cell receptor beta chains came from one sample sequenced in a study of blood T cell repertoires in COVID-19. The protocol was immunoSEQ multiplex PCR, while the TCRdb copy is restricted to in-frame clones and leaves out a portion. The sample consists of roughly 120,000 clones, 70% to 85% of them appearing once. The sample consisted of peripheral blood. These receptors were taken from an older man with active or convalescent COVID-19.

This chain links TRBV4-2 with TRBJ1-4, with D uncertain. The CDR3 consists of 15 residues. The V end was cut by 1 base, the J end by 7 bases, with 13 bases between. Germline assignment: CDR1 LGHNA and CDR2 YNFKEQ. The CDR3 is CASSQVRGFSEKLFF. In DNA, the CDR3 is TGTGCCAGCAGCCAAGTTAGAGGGTTTAGTGAAAAACTGTTTTTT.

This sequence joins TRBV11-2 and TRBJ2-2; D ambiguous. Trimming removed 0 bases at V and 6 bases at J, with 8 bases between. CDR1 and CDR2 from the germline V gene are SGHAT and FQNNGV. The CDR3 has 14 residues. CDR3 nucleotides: TGTGCCAGCAGCTTAGATTTGGCAGCCGGGGAGCTGTTTTTT. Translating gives CASSLDLAAGELFF.

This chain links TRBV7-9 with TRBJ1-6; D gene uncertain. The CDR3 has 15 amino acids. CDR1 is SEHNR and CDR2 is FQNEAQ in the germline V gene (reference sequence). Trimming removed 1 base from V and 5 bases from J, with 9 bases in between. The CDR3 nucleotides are TGTGCCAGCAGCTTAGGAGGGCTGGATAATTCACCCCTCCACTTT. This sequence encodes CASSLGGLDNSPLHF.

DNA for the CDR3: TGTGCCAGCAGCCAAGTTACAAGCGACGCTGAAGCTTTCTTT. It translates to CASSQVTSDAEAFF. This chain uses TRBV3-1 (or the pseudogene TRBV3-2) with TRBJ1-1; unclear D gene. The CDR3 contains 14 residues. V was shortened by 1 base and J by 6 bases, with 12 bases between the two germline ends. Looked up from germline, CDR1 is LGHDT and CDR2 is YNNKEL (reference sequence).

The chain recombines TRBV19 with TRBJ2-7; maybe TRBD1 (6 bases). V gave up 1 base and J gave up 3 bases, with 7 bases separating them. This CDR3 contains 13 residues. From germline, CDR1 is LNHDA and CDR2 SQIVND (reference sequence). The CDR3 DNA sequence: TGTGCCAGTAGTATAGGAGGGGGCTACGAGCAGTACTTC. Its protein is CASSIGGGYEQYF.

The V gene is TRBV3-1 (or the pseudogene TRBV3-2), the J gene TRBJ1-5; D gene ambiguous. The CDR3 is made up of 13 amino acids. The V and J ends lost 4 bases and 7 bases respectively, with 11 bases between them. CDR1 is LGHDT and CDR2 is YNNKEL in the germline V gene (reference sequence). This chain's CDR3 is CASSLIPGQPQHF. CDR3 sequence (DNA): TGTGCCAGCAGCCTAATACCCGGGCAGCCCCAGCATTTT.

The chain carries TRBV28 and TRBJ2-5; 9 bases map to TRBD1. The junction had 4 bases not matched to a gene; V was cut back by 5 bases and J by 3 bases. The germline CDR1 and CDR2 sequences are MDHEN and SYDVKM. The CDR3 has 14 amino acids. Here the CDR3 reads CASSGRTGEETQYF. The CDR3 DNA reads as TGTGCCAGCAGTGGGAGGACAGGGGAAGAGACCCAGTACTTC.

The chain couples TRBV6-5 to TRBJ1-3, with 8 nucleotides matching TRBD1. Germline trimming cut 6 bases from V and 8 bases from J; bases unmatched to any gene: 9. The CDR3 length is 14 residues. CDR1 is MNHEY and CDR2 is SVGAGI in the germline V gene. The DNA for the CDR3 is TGTGCCAGCAGCCGGGACAGGATTTTGGACACCATATATTTT. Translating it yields CASSRDRILDTIYF.

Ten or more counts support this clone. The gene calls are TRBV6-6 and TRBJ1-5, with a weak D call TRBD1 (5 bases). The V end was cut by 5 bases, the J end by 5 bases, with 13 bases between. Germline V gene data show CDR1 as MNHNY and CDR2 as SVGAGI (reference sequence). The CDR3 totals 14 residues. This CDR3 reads CASSRTGDDQPQHF. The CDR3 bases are TGTGCCAGCAGTCGTACAGGAGACGATCAGCCCCAGCATTTT.

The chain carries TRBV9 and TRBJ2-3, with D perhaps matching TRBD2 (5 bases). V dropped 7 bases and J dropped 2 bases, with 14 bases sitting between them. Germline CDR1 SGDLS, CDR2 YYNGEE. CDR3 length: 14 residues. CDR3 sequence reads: CASRPGSSTDTQYF. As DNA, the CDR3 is TGTGCCAGCCGCCCGGGGAGCTCCACAGATACGCAGTATTTT.

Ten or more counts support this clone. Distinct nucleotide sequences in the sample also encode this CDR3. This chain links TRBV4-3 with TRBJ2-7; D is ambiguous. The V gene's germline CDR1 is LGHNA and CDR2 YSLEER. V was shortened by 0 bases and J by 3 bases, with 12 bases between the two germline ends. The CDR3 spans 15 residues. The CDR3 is CASSQDFGQVYEQYF. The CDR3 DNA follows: TGCGCCAGCAGCCAAGATTTTGGGCAGGTCTACGAGCAGTACTTC.

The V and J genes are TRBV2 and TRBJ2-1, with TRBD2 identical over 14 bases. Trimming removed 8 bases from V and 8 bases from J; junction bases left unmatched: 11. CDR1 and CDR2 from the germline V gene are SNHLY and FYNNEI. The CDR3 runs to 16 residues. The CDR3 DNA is TGTGCCAGCCGACGACTAGCGGGAGGGCCGAGGGATGAGCAGTTCTTC. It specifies CASRRLAGGPRDEQFF.

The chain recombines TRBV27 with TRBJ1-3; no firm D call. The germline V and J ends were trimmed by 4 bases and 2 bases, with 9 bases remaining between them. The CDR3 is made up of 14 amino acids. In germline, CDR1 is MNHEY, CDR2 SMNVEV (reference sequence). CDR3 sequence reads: CASSSHSTGNTIYF. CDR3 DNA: TGTGCCAGCAGTTCACACAGTACTGGAAACACCATATATTTT.

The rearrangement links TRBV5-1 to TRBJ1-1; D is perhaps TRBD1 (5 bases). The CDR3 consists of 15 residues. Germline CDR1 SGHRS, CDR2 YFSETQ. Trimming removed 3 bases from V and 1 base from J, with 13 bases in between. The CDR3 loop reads CASSYPGLENTEAFF. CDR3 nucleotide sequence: TGCGCCAGCAGCTATCCAGGGTTGGAGAACACTGAAGCTTTCTTT.

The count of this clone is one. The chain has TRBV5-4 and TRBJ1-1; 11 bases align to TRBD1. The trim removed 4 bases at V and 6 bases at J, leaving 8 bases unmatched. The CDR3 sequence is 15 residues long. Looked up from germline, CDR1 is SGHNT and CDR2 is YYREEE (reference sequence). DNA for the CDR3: TGTGCCAGCAGCACGGACAGGGGGCGGAGGTCTGAAGCTTTCTTT. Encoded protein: CASSTDRGRRSEAFF.